The rows below give T cell receptor beta chains drawn from one sample of a study of cytomegalovirus exposure and HLA in healthy donors. This table comes from immunoSEQ multiplex PCR, and its TCRdb copy is limited to in-frame clones, with some not included. The sample includes 89,000 or so clones, about 80% of them seen just once. The sequenced sample consisted of PBMCs. The receptor set was obtained from a man younger than 35 in good health and CMV-seropositive. Both conserved end residues are part of each CDR3. Each record gives: V gene, clone size, D gene, J gene, CDR3 protein, CDR3 DNA. The D gene is left open where the match is weak. Not all rows give a size; the values are once, few, many and, for expanded clones, a class.

V: TRBV28; size: -; D: -; J: TRBJ1-3; CDR3: CASSPFGWGPGNTIYF; DNA: TGTGCCAGCAGTCCATTTGGGTGGGGGCCTGGAAACACCATATATTTT
V: TRBV14; size: -; D: TRBD1; J: TRBJ1-2; CDR3: CASSQRTGGIGYTF; DNA: TGTGCCAGCAGCCAAAGGACAGGGGGTATCGGCTACACCTTC
V: TRBV7-8; size: -; D: -; J: TRBJ2-7; CDR3: CASSFTGAGREQYF; DNA: TGTGCCAGCAGCTTTACGGGCGCGGGGAGGGAGCAGTACTTC
V: TRBV7-2; size: -; D: -; J: TRBJ2-2; CDR3: CASSSGTTYTGELFF; DNA: TGTGCCAGCAGCTCCGGGACAACCTACACCGGGGAGCTGTTTTTT
V: TRBV30; size: -; D: -; J: TRBJ2-5; CDR3: CAWSLAQTQYF; DNA: TGTGCCTGGAGTTTGGCCCAGACCCAGTACTTC
V: TRBV9; size: -; D: -; J: TRBJ1-6; CDR3: CASSTANNSPLHF; DNA: TGTGCCAGCAGCACAGCCAATAATTCACCCCTCCACTTT
V: TRBV6-5; size: -; D: -; J: TRBJ2-7; CDR3: CASSSVLGSGEQYF; DNA: TGTGCCAGCAGTTCCGTACTTGGGAGTGGGGAGCAGTACTTC
V: TRBV4-1; size: -; D: TRBD1; J: TRBJ1-5; CDR3: CASSQTGGNSNQPQHF; DNA: TGCGCCAGCAGCCAAACAGGGGGAAATAGCAATCAGCCCCAGCATTTT
V: TRBV7-6; size: -; D: TRBD2; J: TRBJ2-1; CDR3: CASSSGGGTYNEQFF; DNA: TGTGCCAGCAGCAGCGGGGGGGGGACCTACAATGAGCAGTTCTTC
V: TRBV9; size: -; D: TRBD1; J: TRBJ2-7; CDR3: CASSVGTVHAEQYF; DNA: TGTGCCAGCAGCGTCGGGACAGTTCATGCCGAGCAGTACTTC
V: TRBV5-6; size: -; D: -; J: TRBJ1-5; CDR3: CASSYQGLGNQPQHF; DNA: TGTGCCAGCAGCTATCAGGGGTTAGGCAATCAGCCCCAGCATTTT
V: TRBV7-9; size: -; D: -; J: TRBJ1-2; CDR3: CASSPFEGEGYTF; DNA: TGTGCCAGCAGCCCATTTGAAGGGGAAGGCTACACCTTC
V: TRBV2; size: few; D: -; J: TRBJ1-1; CDR3: CASTGTEAFF; DNA: TGTGCCAGCACCGGGACTGAAGCTTTCTTT
V: TRBV7-9; size: few; D: -; J: TRBJ1-5; CDR3: CASSPLSNQPQHF; DNA: TGTGCCAGCAGCCCCCTTAGCAATCAGCCCCAGCATTTT
V: TRBV5-6; size: few; D: -; J: TRBJ2-4; CDR3: CASSLGRSLAKNIQYF; DNA: TGTGCCAGCAGCTTGGGGAGGAGTCTAGCCAAAAACATTCAGTACTTC
V: TRBV30; size: -; D: -; J: TRBJ1-5; CDR3: CAWARGGQPQHF; DNA: TGTGCCTGGGCCAGGGGTGGACAGCCCCAGCATTTT
V: TRBV6-1; size: -; D: TRBD2; J: TRBJ2-3; CDR3: CASSSMGGGTDTQYF; DNA: TGTGCCAGCAGTTCCATGGGGGGGGGCACAGATACGCAGTATTTT
V: TRBV30; size: few; D: -; J: TRBJ1-1; CDR3: CAWGETGTEAFF; DNA: TGTGCCTGGGGGGAGACGGGGACTGAAGCTTTCTTT
V: TRBV7-3; size: -; D: -; J: TRBJ2-5; CDR3: CASSRDSKETQYF; DNA: TGTGCCAGCTCCCGGGACTCCAAAGAGACCCAGTACTTC
V: TRBV29-1; size: -; D: -; J: TRBJ2-7; CDR3: CSVLQTRSYEQYF; DNA: TGCAGCGTGCTACAAACTAGATCCTACGAGCAGTACTTC
V: TRBV7-2; size: -; D: -; J: TRBJ1-2; CDR3: CASSPTVQINYGYTF; DNA: TGTGCCAGCAGCCCGACGGTACAGATTAACTATGGCTACACCTTC
V: TRBV5-4; size: -; D: -; J: TRBJ1-1; CDR3: CASSRDKNTEAFF; DNA: TGTGCCAGCAGCCGAGACAAGAACACTGAAGCTTTCTTT
V: TRBV5-1; size: -; D: TRBD1; J: TRBJ2-5; CDR3: CASSRQGGQETQYF; DNA: TGCGCCAGCAGCAGACAGGGGGGACAAGAGACCCAGTACTTC
V: TRBV5-8; size: -; D: TRBD1; J: TRBJ2-1; CDR3: CASSFGGQGQLEQFF; DNA: TGTGCCAGCAGCTTTGGTGGACAGGGGCAGCTTGAGCAGTTCTTC
V: TRBV19; size: -; D: -; J: TRBJ1-5; CDR3: CASSWTEIANQPQHF; DNA: TGTGCCAGTAGTTGGACAGAAATAGCGAATCAGCCCCAGCATTTT
V: TRBV19; size: -; D: TRBD2; J: TRBJ2-3; CDR3: CASSISSGVTDTQYF; DNA: TGTGCCAGTAGTATTTCTAGCGGGGTTACAGATACGCAGTATTTT
V: TRBV5-1; size: -; D: -; J: TRBJ2-7; CDR3: CASSSGWGTYEQYF; DNA: TGCGCCAGCAGCTCAGGTTGGGGCACCTACGAGCAGTACTTC
V: TRBV2; size: -; D: -; J: TRBJ1-6; CDR3: CASKSGVNSPLHF; DNA: TGTGCCAGCAAATCGGGGGTGAATTCACCCCTCCACTTT
V: TRBV5-8; size: -; D: -; J: TRBJ2-3; CDR3: CASSSPLQDTQYF; DNA: TGTGCCAGCAGCTCCCCCCTGCAGGATACGCAGTATTTT
V: TRBV30; size: -; D: -; J: TRBJ1-2; CDR3: CAWEPEEAPAPYGYTF; DNA: TGTGCCTGGGAACCGGAGGAGGCCCCGGCGCCATATGGCTACACCTTC
V: TRBV7-2; size: -; D: -; J: TRBJ2-2; CDR3: CASSYGAGELFF; DNA: TGTGCCAGCAGCTACGGGGCCGGGGAGCTGTTTTTT